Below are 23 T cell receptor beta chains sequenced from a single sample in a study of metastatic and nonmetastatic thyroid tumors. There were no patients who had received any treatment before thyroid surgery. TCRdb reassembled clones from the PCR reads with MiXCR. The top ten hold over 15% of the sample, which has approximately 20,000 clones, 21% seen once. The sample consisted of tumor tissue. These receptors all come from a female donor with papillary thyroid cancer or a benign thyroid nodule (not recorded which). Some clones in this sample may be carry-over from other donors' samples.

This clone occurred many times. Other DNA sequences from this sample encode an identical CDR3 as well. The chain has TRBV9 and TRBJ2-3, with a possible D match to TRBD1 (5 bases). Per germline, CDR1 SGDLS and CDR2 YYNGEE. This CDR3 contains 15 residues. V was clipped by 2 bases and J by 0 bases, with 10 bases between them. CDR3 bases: TGTGCCAGCAGCGTTCAGGGAACTAGCACAGATACGCAGTATTTT. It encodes CASSVQGTSTDTQYF.

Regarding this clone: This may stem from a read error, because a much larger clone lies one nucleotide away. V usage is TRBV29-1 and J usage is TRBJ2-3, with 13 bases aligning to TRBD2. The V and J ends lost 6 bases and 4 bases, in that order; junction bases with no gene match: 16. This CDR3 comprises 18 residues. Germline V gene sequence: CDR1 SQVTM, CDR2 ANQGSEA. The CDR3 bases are TGCAGCGTACGGACTAGCGGGAGAGGGAGCCTTCCGGCAGATACGCAGTATTTT. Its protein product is CSVRTSGRGSLPADTQYF.

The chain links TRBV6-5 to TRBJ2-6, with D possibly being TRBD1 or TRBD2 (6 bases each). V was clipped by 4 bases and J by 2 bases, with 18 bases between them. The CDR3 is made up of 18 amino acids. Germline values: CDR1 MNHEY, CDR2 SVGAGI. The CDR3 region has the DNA TGTGCCAGCAGTTCATTTTTCAGGGGAGGTCCTGGGGCCAACGTCCTGACTTTC. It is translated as CASSSFFRGGPGANVLTF.

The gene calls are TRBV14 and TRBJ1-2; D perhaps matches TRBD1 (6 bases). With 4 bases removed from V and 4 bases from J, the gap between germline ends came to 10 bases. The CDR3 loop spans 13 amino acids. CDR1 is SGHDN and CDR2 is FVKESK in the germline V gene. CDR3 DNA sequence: TGTGCCAGCAGCCGACAGGCTCTCTATGGCTACACCTTC. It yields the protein CASSRQALYGYTF.

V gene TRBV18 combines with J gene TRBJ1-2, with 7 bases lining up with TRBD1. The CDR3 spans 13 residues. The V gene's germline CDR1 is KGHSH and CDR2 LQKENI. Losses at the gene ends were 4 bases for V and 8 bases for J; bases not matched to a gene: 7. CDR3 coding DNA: TGTGCCAGCTCACTACAGGGGTCGGACGGCTACACCTTC. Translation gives CASSLQGSDGYTF.

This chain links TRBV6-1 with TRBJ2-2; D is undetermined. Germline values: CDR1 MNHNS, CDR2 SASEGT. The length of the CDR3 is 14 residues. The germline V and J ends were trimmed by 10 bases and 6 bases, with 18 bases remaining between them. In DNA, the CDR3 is TGTGCCACCCGCGGCCCAATTCAGTCCGGGGAGCTGTTTTTT. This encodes CATRGPIQSGELFF.

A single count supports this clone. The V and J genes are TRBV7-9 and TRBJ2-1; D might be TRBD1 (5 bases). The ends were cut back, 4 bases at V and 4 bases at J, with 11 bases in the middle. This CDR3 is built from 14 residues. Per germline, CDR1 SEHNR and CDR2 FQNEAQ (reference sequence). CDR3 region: CASSSSTVYNEQFF. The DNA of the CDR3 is TGTGCCAGCAGCTCTTCGACAGTTTACAATGAGCAGTTCTTC.

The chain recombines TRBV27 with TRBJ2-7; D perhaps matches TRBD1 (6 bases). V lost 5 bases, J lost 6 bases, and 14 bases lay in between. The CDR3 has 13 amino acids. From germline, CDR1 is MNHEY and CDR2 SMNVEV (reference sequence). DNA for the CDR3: TGTGCCAGCAGTCCACAGGGCTCGGTCGAGCAGTACTTC. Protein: CASSPQGSVEQYF.

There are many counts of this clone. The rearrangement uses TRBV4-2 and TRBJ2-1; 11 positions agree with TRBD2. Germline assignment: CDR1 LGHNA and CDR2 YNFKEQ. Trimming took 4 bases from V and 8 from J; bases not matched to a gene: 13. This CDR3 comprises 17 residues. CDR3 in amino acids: CASSLGTSGSRPHEQFF. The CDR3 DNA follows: TGTGCCAGCAGCCTTGGAACTAGCGGGAGCCGCCCACATGAGCAGTTCTTC.

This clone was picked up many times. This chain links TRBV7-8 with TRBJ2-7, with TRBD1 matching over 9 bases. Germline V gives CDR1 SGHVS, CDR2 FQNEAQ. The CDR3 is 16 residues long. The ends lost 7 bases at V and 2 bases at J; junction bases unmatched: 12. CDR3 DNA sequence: TGTGCCAGCACGGGACAGGGCAATTATTTAACCTACGAGCAGTACTTC. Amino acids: CASTGQGNYLTYEQYF.

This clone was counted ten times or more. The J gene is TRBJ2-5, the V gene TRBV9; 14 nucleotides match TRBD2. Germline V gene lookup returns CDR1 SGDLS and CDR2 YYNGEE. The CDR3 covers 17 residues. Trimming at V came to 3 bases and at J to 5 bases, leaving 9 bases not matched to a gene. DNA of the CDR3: TGTGCCAGCAGCGCCGGGACTAGCGGGGGTTTGGTGGAGACCCAGTACTTC. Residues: CASSAGTSGGLVETQYF. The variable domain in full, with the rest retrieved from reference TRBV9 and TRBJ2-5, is DSGVTQTPKHLITATGQRVTLRCSPRSGDLSVYWYQQSLDQGLQFLIQYYNGEERAKGNILERFSAQQFPDLHSELNLSSLELGDSALYFCASSAGTSGGLVETQYFGPGTRLLVL.

The CDR3 loop reads CASSYMSLRTEAFF. In DNA, the CDR3 is TGTGCCAGCAGTTACATGTCCCTACGGACTGAAGCTTTCTTT. This sequence joins TRBV6-5 and TRBJ1-1; D gene uncertain. Germline V lookup: CDR1 MNHEY, CDR2 SVGAGI. The CDR3 sequence is 14 residues long. V lost 2 bases to trimming and J lost 5 bases, with 12 bases between them.

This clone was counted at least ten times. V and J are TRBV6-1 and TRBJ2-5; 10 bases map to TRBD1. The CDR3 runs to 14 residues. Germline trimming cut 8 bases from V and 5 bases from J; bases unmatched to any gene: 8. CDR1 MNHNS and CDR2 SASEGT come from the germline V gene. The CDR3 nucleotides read TGTGCCAGCGGGGACAGGGGAGTACGTGAGACCCAGTACTTC. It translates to CASGDRGVRETQYF.

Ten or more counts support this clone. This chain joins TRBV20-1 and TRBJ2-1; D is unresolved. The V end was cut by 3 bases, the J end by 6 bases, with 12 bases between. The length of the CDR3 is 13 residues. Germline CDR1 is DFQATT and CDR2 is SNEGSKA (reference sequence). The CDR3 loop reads CSASSSQPNEQFF. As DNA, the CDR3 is TGCAGTGCTAGCTCGTCCCAACCCAATGAGCAGTTCTTC.

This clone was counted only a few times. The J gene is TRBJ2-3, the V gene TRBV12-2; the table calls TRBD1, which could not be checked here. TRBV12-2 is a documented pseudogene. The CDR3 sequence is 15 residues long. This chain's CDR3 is CASRLASVPEDTQYF. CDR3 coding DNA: TGTGCAAGTCGCTTAGCCTCTGTACCCGAAGATACGCAGTATTTT.

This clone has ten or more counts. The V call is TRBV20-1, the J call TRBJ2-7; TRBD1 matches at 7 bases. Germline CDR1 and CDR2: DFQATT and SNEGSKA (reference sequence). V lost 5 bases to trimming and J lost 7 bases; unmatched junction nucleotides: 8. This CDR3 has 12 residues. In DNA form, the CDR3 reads TGCAGTGCTGCCACAGGGGCCGGGGAGCAGTACTTC. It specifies CSAATGAGEQYF.

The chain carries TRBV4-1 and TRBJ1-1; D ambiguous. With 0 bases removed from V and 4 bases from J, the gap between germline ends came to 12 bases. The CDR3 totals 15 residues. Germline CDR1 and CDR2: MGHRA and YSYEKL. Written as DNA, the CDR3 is TGCGCCAGCAGCCAAGATTGGGCACACACCACTGAAGCTTTCTTT. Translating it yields CASSQDWAHTTEAFF.

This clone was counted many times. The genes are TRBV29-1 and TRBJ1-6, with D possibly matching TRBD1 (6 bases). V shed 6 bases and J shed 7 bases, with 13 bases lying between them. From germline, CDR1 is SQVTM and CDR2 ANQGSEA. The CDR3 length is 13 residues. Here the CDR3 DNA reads TGCAGCGTCGCCTTAGGGGGGAATTCACCCCTCCACTTT. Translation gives CSVALGGNSPLHF.

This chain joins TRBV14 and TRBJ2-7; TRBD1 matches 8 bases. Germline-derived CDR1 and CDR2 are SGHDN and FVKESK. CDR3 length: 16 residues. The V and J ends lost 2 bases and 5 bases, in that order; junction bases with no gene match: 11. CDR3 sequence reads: CASSQLSPGGWDEQYF. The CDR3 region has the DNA TGTGCCAGCAGCCAACTCTCGCCAGGGGGCTGGGACGAGCAGTACTTC.

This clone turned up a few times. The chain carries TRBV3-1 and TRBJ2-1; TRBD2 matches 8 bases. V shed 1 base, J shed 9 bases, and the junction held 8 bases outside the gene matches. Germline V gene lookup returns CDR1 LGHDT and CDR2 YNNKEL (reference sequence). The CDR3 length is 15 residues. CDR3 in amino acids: CASSQARSAGGEQFF. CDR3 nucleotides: TGTGCCAGCAGCCAAGCACGGTCGGCGGGAGGTGAGCAGTTCTTC.

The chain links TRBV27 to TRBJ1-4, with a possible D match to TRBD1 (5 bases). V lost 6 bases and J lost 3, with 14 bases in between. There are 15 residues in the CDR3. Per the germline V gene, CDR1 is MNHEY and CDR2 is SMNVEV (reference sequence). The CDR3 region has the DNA TGTGCCAGCAGCCCCGGGGGAGGGGCTAATGAAAAACTGTTTTTT. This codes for CASSPGGGANEKLFF.

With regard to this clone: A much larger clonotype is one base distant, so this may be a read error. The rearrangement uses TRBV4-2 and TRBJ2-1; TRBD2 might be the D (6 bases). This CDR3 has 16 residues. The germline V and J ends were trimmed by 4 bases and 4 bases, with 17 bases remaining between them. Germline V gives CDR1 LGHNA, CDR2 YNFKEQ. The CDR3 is CASSLGGNVMYNEQFF. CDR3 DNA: TGTGCCAGCAGCCTAGGAGGGAACGTTATGTACAATGAGCAGTTCTTC.

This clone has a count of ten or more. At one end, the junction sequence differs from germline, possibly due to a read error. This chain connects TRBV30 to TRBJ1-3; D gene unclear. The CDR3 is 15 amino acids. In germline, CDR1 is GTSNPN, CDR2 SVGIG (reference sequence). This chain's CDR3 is CAWSVLLCPGNTICF. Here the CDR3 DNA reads TGTGCCTGGAGTGTACTCCTTTGTCCTGGAAACACCATATGTTTT.